The clone carrying this T cell receptor beta chain has a single count. Following extraction, RNA underwent reverse transcription to cDNA, which served as the sequencing template. Some clones are missing from TCRdb's copy, which holds only in-frame ones; the method was immunoSEQ multiplex PCR. The sample yields about 210,000 clones, around 66% seen once. Treatment specified: oral pan-JAK inhibitor, 5-10 mg twice daily. The investigators collected lesional scalp punch biopsies and peripheral blood from alopecia areata patients. This sample is part of a study of CD8+ T cells in alopecia areata. V was pared by 4 bases and J by 5 bases, with 12 bases between. The CDR3 consists of 15 residues. The germline CDR1 and CDR2 sequences are KGHSH and LQKENI.

This TCR came from a human donor with alopecia areata. V and J are TRBV18 and TRBJ1-6; D may be TRBD1 (6 bases). The sequencing used CD4+ T cells sorted from blood, collected at week 4, from a patient treated with tofacitinib. DNA of the CDR3: TGTGCCAGCTCACTTGGGGGCGCCGATAATTCACCCCTCCACTTT. Its protein product is CASSLGGADNSPLHF.